This note documents a single T cell receptor (beta chain) sequence. This entry comes from a study of blood T cells in healthy people across ages. Primed by a sample-barcoded 5' primer and a J-beta primer mix, a second PCR proceeded for about 6 to 12 cycles. Every sample returned 3 million or more CDR3-containing paired-end reads. MiXCR, run by TCRdb on the 5' RACE reads, gives a single entry per CDR3 protein. Seen here are over 300,000 distinct CDR3 sequences, more than 45% observed once, and the top ten hold 45% to 55%. The ends were cut back, 3 bases at V and 2 bases at J, with 6 bases in the middle. The germline V gene encodes CDR1 KGHDR and CDR2 SFDVKD. The CDR3 length is 13 residues.

The receptor was derived from a man in his 60s in good health. The sample comprised blood. This chain joins TRBV24-1 and TRBJ2-5; the D is unclear. CDR3 DNA sequence: TGTGCCACCAGTGATGAAGCGCAAGAGACCCAGTACTTC. The encoded protein is CATSDEAQETQYF.